Listed below are T cell receptor beta chains from one sample, sequenced in a study of T cells in Graves' hyperthyroidism and ophthalmopathy. TCRdb redid the calling of the multiplex PCR reads with MiXCR, one entry per CDR3 protein. The sample consists of a few hundred thousand distinct CDR3 sequences, just under 15% of them appearing once. The sample consisted of blood. All receptors derive from a woman aged 25-40 years with Graves' hyperthyroidism. CDR3s include the opening cysteine and the closing phenylalanine or tryptophan. The D gene is left open where the match is weak. Some rows mark clone size as missing; the rest say once, few, many or name a class of expanded clone.

CDR3 DNA,CDR3 protein,clone size,V gene,J gene,D gene
TGTGCCAGCAGTAGAACCCGGACTAGCGGGAGGGCTGCAACAGATACGCAGTATTTT,CASSRTRTSGRAATDTQYF,many,TRBV6-1,TRBJ2-3,TRBD2
TGTGCCAGCAGCTCCCGGACTAGCGGGAATGTTGAGCAGTACTTC,CASSSRTSGNVEQYF,.,TRBV11-2,TRBJ2-7,TRBD2
TGTGCCAGCAGCTTAAGGCGGGAGGGGGGGACAGATACGCAGTATTTT,CASSLRREGGTDTQYF,many,TRBV7-2,TRBJ2-3,TRBD2
TGCAGTGCTAGAGTCGGACAGTATAATTCACCCCTCCACTTT,CSARVGQYNSPLHF,.,TRBV20-1,TRBJ1-6,.
TGTGCCAGCAGCCCACACGACCCGGCGGGGCAGTTCTTC,CASSPHDPAGQFF,many,TRBV7-9,TRBJ2-1,.
TGTGCCAGCAGTTTAAGGGCTAGCGGAGCCTACGAGCAGTACTTC,CASSLRASGAYEQYF,few,TRBV27,TRBJ2-7,TRBD2
TGTGCCAGCAGCTTGTCGGGACAGAACAATCAGCCCCAGCATTTT,CASSLSGQNNQPQHF,few,TRBV5-5,TRBJ1-5,TRBD1
TGCGCCAGCAGCTTGGGAAATACAGCTTACGAGCAGTACTTC,CASSLGNTAYEQYF,.,TRBV5-1,TRBJ2-7,.
TGTGCCAGCACCTCCGCCTCCTACGAGCAGTACTTC,CASTSASYEQYF,.,TRBV28,TRBJ2-7,.
TGTGCCAGCAGTAAGGGTTGGACGCAGACCCAGTACTTC,CASSKGWTQTQYF,.,TRBV6-1,TRBJ2-5,.
TGTGCCTGGAGTGGGGCCGACCGCGAAAAACTGTTTTTT,CAWSGADREKLFF,many,TRBV30,TRBJ1-4,.